One and the same sample provided the 32 T cell receptor beta chains below, sequenced in a study of cytomegalovirus exposure and HLA in healthy donors. The PCR was carried out with 60 Vbeta primers and 13 Jbeta primers. Produced via immunoSEQ multiplex PCR; TCRdb's table is partial and in-frame only. There are about 170,000 clones in the sample; about 80% occur only once, and 1% lies in the top ten. The sequenced sample consisted of PBMCs. The source of these receptors is a woman aged 50 to 60 in good health and CMV-seropositive.

The chain links TRBV5-1 to TRBJ2-1, with 10 bases identical to TRBD2. This CDR3 has 15 amino acids. With 6 bases clipped from V and 9 bases from J, the junction kept 12 bases outside the gene matches. Germline V gene lookup returns CDR1 SGHRS and CDR2 YFSETQ. CDR3 sequence reads: CASNRELAGRIEQFF. In DNA, the CDR3 is TGCGCCAGCAATCGTGAACTAGCGGGAAGAATTGAGCAGTTCTTC.

This clone was seen only a few times. The rearrangement links TRBV7-2 to TRBJ1-2; possibly TRBD1 for D (6 bases). Per germline, CDR1 SGHTA and CDR2 FQGNSA. CDR3 length: 14 residues. Trimming shortened V by 5 bases and J by 0 bases, and 10 bases separated the two germline ends. CDR3 loop: CASSPRTANYGYTF. CDR3 nucleotide sequence: TGTGCCAGCAGCCCGCGGACAGCTAACTATGGCTACACCTTC. Full variable domain (remainder filled in from reference TRBV7-2 and TRBJ1-2): GAGVSQSPSNKVTEKGKDVELRCDPISGHTALYWYRQSLGQGLEFLIYFQGNSAPDKSGLPSDRFSAERTGGSVSTLTIQRTQQEDSAVYLCASSPRTANYGYTFGSGTRLTVV.

The chain has TRBV18 and TRBJ1-5, with 7 bases that match TRBD1. The CDR3 contains 13 residues. The J segment lost 7 bases and the V segment lost 3 bases, leaving 3 bases of the junction unmatched. Germline V gives CDR1 KGHSH, CDR2 LQKENI. For the CDR3, the DNA is TGTGCCAGCTCACCGACAGGGACACAGCCCCAGCATTTT. Amino acids: CASSPTGTQPQHF.

In its sample, this clone was seen a few times. V usage is TRBV5-4 and J usage is TRBJ2-7, with 7 bases identical to TRBD2. After removal of 4 bases from V and 3 bases from J, the junction contained 10 bases not matched to a gene. The CDR3 has 15 amino acids. The germline CDR1 and CDR2 sequences are SGHNT and YYREEE (reference sequence). The CDR3 region has the DNA TGTGCCAGCAGCCCGGGATCACGGGGGGACTACGAGCAGTACTTC. This translates into CASSPGSRGDYEQYF.

The rearrangement links TRBV29-1 to TRBJ2-7; 7 bases map to TRBD1. CDR1 is SQVTM and CDR2 is ANQGSEA in the germline V gene. J was trimmed by 1 base and V by 7 bases; bases with no gene match: 7. This CDR3 spans 13 amino acids. The chain's CDR3 is CSAIGQASYEQYF. In DNA, the CDR3 is TGCAGCGCCATAGGACAGGCATCCTACGAGCAGTACTTC.

J is TRBJ1-1 and V is TRBV19; the D is unclear. CDR1 and CDR2 (germline): LNHDA, SQIVND (reference sequence). V was clipped by 5 bases and J by 3 bases, with 10 bases between them. This CDR3 contains 13 residues. CDR3 in DNA: TGTGCCAGTAGTTGGTCCTCGGACACTGAAGCTTTCTTT. Its translation is CASSWSSDTEAFF. The whole variable domain, remainder taken from reference TRBV19 and TRBJ1-1, is DGGITQSPKYLFRKEGQNVTLSCEQNLNHDAMYWYRQDPGQGLRLIYYSQIVNDFQKGDIAEGYSVSREKKESFPLTVTSAQKNPTAFYLCASSWSSDTEAFFGQGTRLTVV.

The CDR3 protein is CASRLLIRQTEAFF. The CDR3, as DNA: TGTGCCAGCAGGCTGCTGATAAGACAGACTGAAGCTTTCTTT. V is TRBV28 and J is TRBJ1-1; D may be TRBD1 (5 bases). CDR1 and CDR2 from the germline V gene are MDHEN and SYDVKM. The ends were cut back, 6 bases at V and 5 bases at J, with 16 bases in the middle. The length of the CDR3 is 14 residues.

The rearrangement joins TRBV7-6 to TRBJ1-1, with D unclear. Looked up from germline, CDR1 is SGHVS and CDR2 is FNYEAQ. V was pared by 2 bases and J by 3 bases, with 13 bases between. The CDR3 is 15 residues long. The CDR3, as DNA: TGTGCCAGCAGCTTACAAGGTACCGGGGACACTGAAGCTTTCTTT. Translation: CASSLQGTGDTEAFF.

The chain combines TRBV21-1 with TRBJ2-7; the table's D call of TRBD1 was not tested on the DNA. TRBV21-1 has pseudogene status. This CDR3 has 20 residues. CDR3 DNA: TGTGCCAGCAGCAAAGAGATGTATTTAGAATGGGCCCCTTCGTCCTCCGAGCAGTACTTC. This gives the protein CASSKEMYLEWAPSSSEQYF.

The rearrangement links TRBV6-5 to TRBJ2-3, with TRBD1 matching over 9 bases. Germline-derived CDR1 and CDR2 are MNHEY and SVGAGI. The V and J ends lost 6 bases and 6 bases, in that order; junction bases with no gene match: 4. CDR3 size: 13 residues. The CDR3 sequence: CASRGTGTDTQYF. The CDR3 DNA reads as TGTGCCAGCAGGGGGACAGGGACCGATACGCAGTATTTT.

This clone has only a few counts. The J gene is TRBJ1-2, the V gene TRBV28; 7 bases line up with TRBD1. The CDR3 runs to 17 residues. Germline V gene sequence: CDR1 MDHEN, CDR2 SYDVKM. J gave up 0 bases and V 2 bases, and 9 bases lay outside the gene matches. The CDR3 loop is CASSLDTTQGANYGYTF. The CDR3 coding sequence is TGTGCCAGCAGTTTAGATACGACCCAGGGGGCTAACTATGGCTACACCTTC.

As to this clone: Other DNA sequences within the sample encode an identical CDR3. The rearrangement links TRBV6-1 to TRBJ1-5; D is unclear. Between the trimmed V and J ends, which lost 6 bases and 4 bases, there was a span of 4 bases. The CDR3 is 11 amino acids. Germline V CDR1 and CDR2: MNHNS, SASEGT. The CDR3: CASSQNQPQHF. In nucleotides, the CDR3 is TGTGCCAGCAGCCAGAATCAGCCCCAGCATTTT.

This chain links TRBV7-2 with TRBJ2-1, with 10 bases matching TRBD1. The CDR3 runs 16 residues. The V segment lost 1 base and the J segment 7 bases; nucleotides outside the gene matches: 7. Germline V gives CDR1 SGHTA, CDR2 FQGNSA. The CDR3, as DNA: TGTGCCAGCAGCTTAGTCGGGACAGGGGTTCCTAATGAGCAGTTCTTC. Protein product: CASSLVGTGVPNEQFF. The full variable domain, its missing parts supplied by reference TRBV7-2 and TRBJ2-1, is GAGVSQSPSNKVTEKGKDVELRCDPISGHTALYWYRQSLGQGLEFLIYFQGNSAPDKSGLPSDRFSAERTGGSVSTLTIQRTQQEDSAVYLCASSLVGTGVPNEQFFGPGTRLTVL.

The chain is built from TRBV7-8 and TRBJ1-4, with TRBD1 as a possible D gene (5 bases). Trimming stripped 5 bases from V and 8 bases from J, with 9 bases between. Germline V gene sequence: CDR1 SGHVS, CDR2 FQNEAQ. The CDR3 loop spans 12 amino acids. CDR3 DNA sequence: TGTGCCAGCAGCCGACAGATAGAAAAACTGTTTTTT. This codes for CASSRQIEKLFF.

The V call is TRBV28, the J call TRBJ2-7, with 8 bases identical to TRBD1. With 4 bases clipped from V and 7 bases from J, the junction kept 6 bases outside the gene matches. CDR1 and CDR2 (germline): MDHEN, SYDVKM. This CDR3 is built from 13 residues. CDR3 nucleotides: TGTGCCAGCAGTTCCGGACAGGGTGGGGAGCAGTACTTC. This translates into CASSSGQGGEQYF.

The gene calls are TRBV7-2 and TRBJ2-5, with D perhaps TRBD1 (5 bases). This CDR3 comprises 15 residues. V lost 1 base, J lost 2 bases, and 11 bases lay in between. Germline CDR1 reads SGHTA; CDR2 reads FQGNSA. The CDR3 DNA is TGTGCCAGCAGCTTAGTATGGGGCCGACAAGAGACCCAGTACTTC. This translates into CASSLVWGRQETQYF.

The chain joins TRBV11-3 to TRBJ1-3, with D possibly being TRBD1 (5 bases). V was shortened by 1 base and J by 4 bases, with 14 bases between the two germline ends. CDR3 length equals 16 residues. CDR1 SGHNT and CDR2 YENEEA come from the germline V gene. The CDR3 nucleotides are TGTGCCAGCAGCTTAGTTATAAGGGGAGGAGGAAACACCATATATTTT. Its translation is CASSLVIRGGGNTIYF.

This clone has a single count. J is TRBJ1-2 and V is TRBV5-1, with TRBD1 matching over 7 bases. The ends lost 4 bases at V and 2 bases at J; junction bases unmatched: 11. The V gene's germline CDR1 is SGHRS and CDR2 YFSETQ. The CDR3 is 16 amino acids. The CDR3 reads CASSRAGTVTNYGYTF. The CDR3 region has the DNA TGCGCCAGCAGCAGAGCCGGGACAGTTACCAACTATGGCTACACCTTC.

This chain joins TRBV5-1 and TRBJ2-2; TRBD1 matches 7 bases. Per the germline V gene, CDR1 is SGHRS and CDR2 is YFSETQ. The CDR3 spans 15 residues. The ends lost 4 bases at V and 5 bases at J; junction bases unmatched: 8. In DNA form, the CDR3 reads TGCGCCAGCAGCCTAAAACAGGGGCAAACCGGGGAGCTGTTTTTT. It codes for CASSLKQGQTGELFF.

This chain uses TRBV10-2 with TRBJ2-5; tentative D call: TRBD2 (5 bases). Per the germline V gene, CDR1 is WSHSY and CDR2 is SAAADI. The CDR3 totals 15 residues. V lost 2 bases to trimming and J lost 1 base, with 11 bases between them. The CDR3 coding sequence is TGCGCCAGCAGTGAGGCGGGCGGCCGCCAAGAGACCCAGTACTTC. Translated: CASSEAGGRQETQYF.

The gene calls are TRBV7-9 and TRBJ2-2; 13 bases are a match to TRBD2. CDR1 is SEHNR and CDR2 is FQNEAQ in the germline V gene (reference sequence). With 6 bases clipped from V and 7 bases from J, the junction kept 5 bases outside the gene matches. This CDR3 is built from 15 residues. CDR3 loop: CASRKLAGGNGELFF. The CDR3 DNA follows: TGTGCCAGCAGGAAACTAGCGGGAGGGAACGGGGAGCTGTTTTTT.

V and J are TRBV4-3 and TRBJ2-3, with 12 nucleotides matching TRBD2. The germline V gene encodes CDR1 LGHNA and CDR2 YSLEER. The CDR3 extends over 16 amino acids. V trimming: 1 base; J trimming: 5 bases; junction bases outside the gene matches: 4. The CDR3 nucleotides are TGCGCCAGCAGCCAAGGGACTAGCGGGGCGGGAGATACGCAGTATTTT. Translation: CASSQGTSGAGDTQYF.

The J gene is TRBJ2-4, the V gene TRBV7-2; 7 bases agree with TRBD1. Trimming removed 4 bases from V and 7 bases from J; junction bases left unmatched: 10. This CDR3 spans 15 amino acids. Looked up from germline, CDR1 is SGHTA and CDR2 is FQGNSA. The CDR3 loop is CASSSNRGRGNIQYF. CDR3 in DNA: TGTGCCAGCAGCTCCAACAGGGGCAGGGGGAACATTCAGTACTTC.

The chain combines TRBV7-9 with TRBJ2-3, with 12 positions matching TRBD1. The CDR3 runs 15 residues. V shed 5 bases and J 4 bases; nucleotides not matched to a gene: 4. Germline V lookup: CDR1 SEHNR, CDR2 FQNEAQ (reference sequence). CDR3 sequence (DNA): TGTGCCAGCAGCGACGGGACAGGGGGCTCAGATACGCAGTATTTT. Translating gives CASSDGTGGSDTQYF.

This chain links TRBV11-1 with TRBJ2-5; maybe TRBD1 (6 bases). The DNA end favors TRBJ2-7, so the J call may be wrong. This CDR3 has 17 amino acids. Germline V gene sequence: CDR1 SGHAT, CDR2 FQDESV (reference sequence). CDR3 protein: CASSLKAGTLKSYEQYF. The CDR3 nucleotides read TGTGCCAGCAGCTTAAAAGCCGGGACACTTAAATCCTACGAGCAGTACTTC.

The CDR3 bases are TGCAGCGTTTCTCCAGGGACCTACAATGAGCAGTTCTTC. It encodes CSVSPGTYNEQFF. This chain uses TRBV29-1 with TRBJ2-1; maybe TRBD1 (5 bases). CDR3 length equals 13 residues. Trimming removed 5 bases at V and 2 bases at J, with 10 bases between. CDR1 is SQVTM, CDR2 ANQGSEA, per germline.

This rearrangement joins TRBV27 to TRBJ2-2; perhaps TRBD2 as D (6 bases). Trimming took off 2 bases at V and 6 bases at J, with 10 bases between the two ends. The CDR3 runs to 14 residues. From germline, CDR1 is MNHEY and CDR2 SMNVEV (reference sequence). The CDR3 protein is CASSLLGGSGELFF. In DNA, the CDR3 is TGTGCCAGCAGTTTACTGGGGGGTTCCGGGGAGCTGTTTTTT.

The CDR3 spells CASSTRQGVNYYEQYF. In nucleotides, the CDR3 is TGTGCCAGCAGCACCCGACAGGGGGTAAACTACTACGAGCAGTACTTC. The chain carries TRBV13 and TRBJ2-5, with 9 bases fitting TRBD1. The closer fit of TRBJ2-7 to the DNA end suggests the J call may be wrong. The length of the CDR3 is 16 residues. The germline gives CDR1 PRHDT, CDR2 FYEKMQ (reference sequence).

This clone was counted only a few times. J is TRBJ1-2 and V is TRBV7-2, with 10 bases matching TRBD1. Looked up from germline, CDR1 is SGHTA and CDR2 is FQGNSA. The CDR3 extends over 12 amino acids. V gave up 5 bases and J gave up 14 bases; unmatched junction bases: 8. The CDR3 DNA sequence: TGTGCCAGCAGCGCTGACAGGGGGCGCGCGACCTTC. This gives the protein CASSADRGRATF.

The CDR3 sequence: CASSDSHRGARYEQFF. The CDR3 nucleotides are TGTGCCAGCAGTGACTCGCACAGGGGAGCTAGGTATGAGCAGTTCTTC. The chain couples TRBV6-4 to TRBJ2-1; 7 bases align to TRBD1. Looked up from germline, CDR1 is MRHNA and CDR2 is SNTAGT. CDR3 size: 16 residues. J gave up 8 bases and V 0 bases, and 10 bases lay outside the gene matches.

The CDR3 here is CSVLTGNYGYTF. The CDR3 coding sequence is TGCAGCGTTCTAACAGGAAACTATGGCTACACCTTC. The chain uses TRBV29-1 and TRBJ1-2; D might be TRBD1 (5 bases). This CDR3 contains 12 residues. Germline CDR1 reads SQVTM; CDR2 reads ANQGSEA. V was clipped by 5 bases and J by 2 bases, with 9 bases between them.

The rearrangement links TRBV7-8 to TRBJ2-5, with a tentative D call TRBD1 (5 bases). This CDR3 contains 12 residues. V lost 1 base to trimming and J lost 8 bases, with 8 bases between them. CDR1 is SGHVS, CDR2 FQNEAQ, per germline. The CDR3 bases are TGTGCCAGCAGCTTAGGGGGCCGAACCCAGTACTTC. Translation: CASSLGGRTQYF.